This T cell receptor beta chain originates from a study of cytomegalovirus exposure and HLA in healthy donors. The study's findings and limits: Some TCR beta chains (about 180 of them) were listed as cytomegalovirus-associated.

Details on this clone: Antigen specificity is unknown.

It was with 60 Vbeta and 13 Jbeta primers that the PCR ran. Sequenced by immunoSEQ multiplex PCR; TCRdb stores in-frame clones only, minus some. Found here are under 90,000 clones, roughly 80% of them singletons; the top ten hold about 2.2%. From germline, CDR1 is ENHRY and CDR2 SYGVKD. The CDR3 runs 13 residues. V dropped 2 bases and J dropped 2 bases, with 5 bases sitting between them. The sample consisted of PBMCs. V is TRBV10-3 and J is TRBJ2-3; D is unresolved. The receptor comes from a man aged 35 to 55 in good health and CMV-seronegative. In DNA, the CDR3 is TGTGCCATCAGTGAGCGGTCCACAGATACGCAGTATTTT. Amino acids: CAISERSTDTQYF.